The source of this T cell receptor beta chain is a study of blood T cell repertoires in COVID-19. Patients of the Seattle cohort, enrolled during active infection, were followed longitudinally. Trimming cost V 4 bases and J 2 bases, with 10 bases left between them. Germline V gene data show CDR1 as KGHDR and CDR2 as SFDVKD. CDR3 length equals 14 residues. In the study's own analysis: Estimation of nucleated cell counts was performed using reference gene primer amplification. Clones were read by immunoSEQ multiplex PCR, and TCRdb kept only the in-frame ones, dropping some. That table gives V, J and clone size, and the DNA gave D and trimming. The repertoire holds roughly 480,000 clones, with roughly 89% as singletons.

The gene calls are TRBV24-1 and TRBJ2-5; D gene uncertain. The TCR sequence derives from a man younger than 35 with COVID-19, enrolled during active disease. The sequencing sample was made of peripheral blood. The CDR3 here is CATSEGSLQETQYF. CDR3 DNA sequence: TGTGCCACCAGTGAGGGCAGCTTACAAGAGACCCAGTACTTC.